This TCR beta chain originates from a study of ipilimumab plus nivolumab after autologous stem cell transplantation. Clones were read by immunoSEQ multiplex PCR, and TCRdb kept only the in-frame ones, dropping some. The repertoire holds 15,000 to 20,000 clones, with around 85% as singletons. The CDR3 loop spans 16 amino acids. Trimming shortened V by 4 bases and J by 2 bases, and 18 bases separated the two germline ends. The germline V gene encodes CDR1 MNHEY and CDR2 SMNVEV (reference sequence). The chain links TRBV27 to TRBJ2-7; weak D call: TRBD1 (6 bases). The material sequenced was PBMCs, taken in a trial of ipilimumab plus nivolumab as post-transplant consolidation. This receptor was taken from a male donor with diffuse large B-cell lymphoma. CDR3 sequence reads: CASSSAGTSGPYEQYF. DNA of the CDR3: TGTGCCAGCAGTTCCGCCGGGACATCCGGCCCCTACGAGCAGTACTTC.